These 22 T cell receptor beta chains came from one sample sequenced in a study of blood T cell repertoires in COVID-19. This table comes from immunoSEQ multiplex PCR, and its TCRdb copy is limited to in-frame clones, with some not included. The sample records about 98,000 clones, over 75% being singletons. The sequenced sample consisted of peripheral blood. Receptors originate from a woman of 80 years or more with acute or convalescent COVID-19.

This clone occurred once. The J gene is TRBJ1-1, the V gene TRBV18; D may be TRBD1 (6 bases). V was trimmed by 5 bases and J by 6 bases, leaving 22 bases between them. Germline loops: CDR1 KGHSH, CDR2 LQKENI. The CDR3 covers 16 residues. The CDR3 nucleotides read TGTGCCAGCTCAAACAGCGAGCCGTCGACAGGTCCTGAAGCTTTCTTT. This encodes CASSNSEPSTGPEAFF.

This chain uses TRBV6-1 with TRBJ1-2; D not certain. The V end was cut by 2 bases, the J end by 4 bases, with 14 bases between. Germline assignment: CDR1 MNHNS and CDR2 SASEGT. The CDR3 is made up of 15 amino acids. The CDR3, as DNA: TGTGCCAGCAGTGAAATCGGTGGGCAGCTCTATGGCTACACCTTC. Encoded protein: CASSEIGGQLYGYTF.

The gene calls are TRBV28 and TRBJ1-5, with TRBD1 identical over 9 bases. The CDR3 is 15 amino acids. The J segment lost 4 bases and the V segment lost 4 bases, leaving 5 bases of the junction unmatched. Germline values: CDR1 MDHEN, CDR2 SYDVKM. This chain's CDR3 is CASSYTTGGNQPQHF. The DNA of the CDR3 is TGTGCCAGCAGTTACACGACAGGGGGAAATCAGCCCCAGCATTTT.

This chain uses TRBV5-1 with TRBJ1-4; D remains ambiguous. Germline values: CDR1 SGHRS, CDR2 YFSETQ. CDR3 length: 15 residues. V gave up 5 bases and J gave up 2 bases, with 13 bases separating them. The CDR3 sequence: CASSLEGSTNEKLFF. The CDR3 nucleotides read TGCGCCAGCAGTCTCGAGGGTTCCACTAATGAAAAACTGTTTTTT.

The chain carries TRBV28 and TRBJ1-2; TRBD1 aligns across 7 bases. The CDR3 consists of 16 residues. From germline, CDR1 is MDHEN and CDR2 SYDVKM. J gave up 4 bases and V 4 bases, and 12 bases lay outside the gene matches. The CDR3, as DNA: TGTGCCAGCAGTTCCGGACAGGCCCACATTAGCTATGGCTACACCTTC. Protein: CASSSGQAHISYGYTF.

The count of this clone is one. The rearrangement uses TRBV24-1 and TRBJ2-6; 8 nucleotides match TRBD1. J lost 2 bases, V lost 4 bases, and 6 bases had no gene match. The CDR3 contains 17 residues. The V gene's germline CDR1 is KGHDR and CDR2 SFDVKD. The CDR3 here is CATSDGQGTPGANVLTF. The CDR3 DNA follows: TGTGCCACCAGTGACGGACAGGGTACTCCTGGGGCCAACGTCCTGACTTTC.

The chain couples TRBV7-2 to TRBJ1-1; 8 positions agree with TRBD1. Looked up from germline, CDR1 is SGHTA and CDR2 is FQGNSA. The ends lost 3 bases at V and 1 base at J; junction bases unmatched: 7. The CDR3 has 16 residues. CDR3 DNA: TGTGCCAGCAGCTTCAGTCAGGGGGCGTGGAACACTGAAGCTTTCTTT. As protein: CASSFSQGAWNTEAFF.

The rearrangement links TRBV24-1 to TRBJ2-5; 9 positions agree with TRBD2. Germline CDR1 reads KGHDR; CDR2 reads SFDVKD. The V segment lost 3 bases and the J segment 5 bases; nucleotides outside the gene matches: 12. This CDR3 contains 17 residues. The CDR3: CATSDPGLAGSGETQYF. In DNA form, the CDR3 reads TGTGCCACCAGTGATCCAGGGCTAGCGGGGTCGGGGGAGACCCAGTACTTC.

V gene TRBV12-2 combines with J gene TRBJ2-5; the table calls TRBD1, which could not be checked here. TRBV12-2 is a recognized pseudogene. The CDR3 is 15 residues long. The CDR3 nucleotides read TGTGCAAGTCGCTTAGCGGGGGCCGCCCAAGAGACCCAGTACTTC. This sequence encodes CASRLAGAAQETQYF.

This chain links TRBV5-1 with TRBJ2-5, with 7 nucleotides matching TRBD1. V lost 4 bases and J lost 1; bases outside the gene matches: 4. Germline-derived CDR1 and CDR2 are SGHRS and YFSETQ. The CDR3 contains 14 residues. CDR3 in amino acids: CASSRDSSQETQYF. As DNA, the CDR3 is TGCGCCAGCAGCCGGGACAGTTCCCAAGAGACCCAGTACTTC.

This clone was detected only once. V is TRBV5-8 and J is TRBJ1-2; D remains unclear. Germline V CDR1 and CDR2: SGHTS, YDEGEE. The CDR3 runs 15 residues. Trimming shortened V by 0 bases and J by 7 bases, and 16 bases separated the two germline ends. CDR3 DNA sequence: TGTGCCAGCAGCTTGGCGGCGGGGAGTATGGTTGGCTACACCTTC. As protein: CASSLAAGSMVGYTF. Looking up the rest from reference TRBV5-8 and TRBJ1-2 gives the full variable domain: EAGVTQSPTHLIKTRGQQATLRCSPISGHTSVYWYQQALGLGLQFLLWYDEGEERNRGNFPPRFSGRQFPNYSSELNVNALELEDSALYLCASSLAAGSMVGYTFGSGTRLTVV.

The J gene is TRBJ2-7, the V gene TRBV28, with 10 bases that match TRBD2. Germline V CDR1 and CDR2: MDHEN, SYDVKM. This CDR3 is built from 13 residues. The V segment lost 9 bases and the J segment 4 bases; nucleotides outside the gene matches: 6. This CDR3 is CASIISGGYEQYF. CDR3 in DNA: TGTGCCAGTATAATTAGCGGGGGGTACGAGCAGTACTTC.

This chain links TRBV5-1 with TRBJ2-3; D possibly corresponds to TRBD2 (5 bases). The germline gives CDR1 SGHRS, CDR2 YFSETQ. V lost 4 bases to trimming and J lost 10 bases, with 19 bases between them. The CDR3 is 14 amino acids. For the CDR3, the DNA is TGCGCCAGCAGCCAGGCTACCGGGGTCGTGGCGCAGTATTTT. It specifies CASSQATGVVAQYF.

This chain joins TRBV4-1 and TRBJ2-3; D perhaps matches TRBD1 (6 bases). Per the germline V gene, CDR1 is MGHRA and CDR2 is YSYEKL. The CDR3 spans 15 residues. Trimming removed 4 bases at V and 2 bases at J, with 13 bases between. For the CDR3, the DNA is TGCGCCAGCAGCCCTACAGGGCAGTCCACAGATACGCAGTATTTT. Its protein is CASSPTGQSTDTQYF.

The chain joins TRBV28 to TRBJ1-6; 7 nucleotides align to TRBD1. From germline, CDR1 is MDHEN and CDR2 SYDVKM. This CDR3 is 16 amino acids long. The ends lost 5 bases at V and 3 bases at J; junction bases unmatched: 7. CDR3 residues: CASSPLTGIYNSPLHF. The CDR3 coding sequence is TGTGCCAGCAGTCCGCTGACAGGGATCTATAATTCACCCCTCCACTTT.

The rearrangement links TRBV4-1 to TRBJ2-1; maybe TRBD2 (5 bases). CDR1 MGHRA and CDR2 YSYEKL come from the germline V gene. The CDR3 length is 14 residues. V lost 2 bases and J 8 bases, leaving 13 bases between the germline ends. The DNA for the CDR3 is TGCGCCAGCAGCCAATCCCAAAGAGGGCATGAGCAGTTCTTC. Translation: CASSQSQRGHEQFF.

This chain links TRBV3-1 (or the pseudogene TRBV3-2) with TRBJ2-1, with 9 bases lining up with TRBD1. After removal of 4 bases from V and 4 bases from J, the junction contained 8 bases not matched to a gene. CDR1 is LGHDT, CDR2 YNNKEL, per germline (reference sequence). The CDR3 sequence is 16 residues long. For the CDR3, the DNA is TGTGCCAGCAGCCCTACACCGGGACAGGGTTACAATGAGCAGTTCTTC. Its translation is CASSPTPGQGYNEQFF.

This clone has just one count. V and J are TRBV9 and TRBJ1-2; the D gene is possibly TRBD1 (5 bases). V was clipped by 0 bases and J by 5 bases, with 11 bases between them. The CDR3 is 14 residues long. Germline-derived CDR1 and CDR2 are SGDLS and YYNGEE. CDR3 amino acids: CASSVAGVSYGYTF. CDR3 DNA sequence: TGTGCCAGCAGCGTAGCGGGGGTTAGTTATGGCTACACCTTC.

Concerning this clone itself: The same CDR3 also results from other DNA sequences found in this sample. This chain joins TRBV9 and TRBJ1-2; possible D gene TRBD1, 5 bases. The CDR3 consists of 14 residues. V was cut by 4 bases and J by 1 base, with 11 bases left in between. Germline V CDR1 and CDR2: SGDLS, YYNGEE. The CDR3 bases are TGTGCCAGCAGCCCCGGGCAGGGTAACTATGGCTACACCTTC. Its protein is CASSPGQGNYGYTF.

V is TRBV6-5 and J is TRBJ2-7; possible D gene TRBD1, 6 bases. CDR1 is MNHEY, CDR2 SVGAGI, per germline. CDR3 size: 13 residues. Trimming removed 8 bases at V and 6 bases at J, with 17 bases between. Here the CDR3 DNA reads TGTGCCAGCGAACCACAGGGCTCTGGCGAGCAGTACTTC. As protein: CASEPQGSGEQYF.

The V and J genes are TRBV5-5 and TRBJ1-5; D ambiguous. Germline V CDR1 and CDR2: SGHKS, YYEKEE (reference sequence). CDR3 length: 14 amino acids. The V end lost 4 bases, the J end lost 2 bases, and 10 bases lay between the germline ends. The CDR3 nucleotides read TGTGCCAGCAGCCCGAGGGCCGGCAATCAGCCCCAGCATTTT. This sequence encodes CASSPRAGNQPQHF.

The V and J genes are TRBV6-2 or TRBV6-3 and TRBJ1-5; D may be TRBD1 (5 bases). Deletions cut 5 bases from V and 5 bases from J, with 16 bases between. There are 15 residues in the CDR3. Germline values: CDR1 MNHEY, CDR2 SVGEGT. In nucleotides, the CDR3 is TGTGCCAGCAGTCCAGCCACAGGAGGGTATCAGCCCCAGCATTTT. Translation gives CASSPATGGYQPQHF.